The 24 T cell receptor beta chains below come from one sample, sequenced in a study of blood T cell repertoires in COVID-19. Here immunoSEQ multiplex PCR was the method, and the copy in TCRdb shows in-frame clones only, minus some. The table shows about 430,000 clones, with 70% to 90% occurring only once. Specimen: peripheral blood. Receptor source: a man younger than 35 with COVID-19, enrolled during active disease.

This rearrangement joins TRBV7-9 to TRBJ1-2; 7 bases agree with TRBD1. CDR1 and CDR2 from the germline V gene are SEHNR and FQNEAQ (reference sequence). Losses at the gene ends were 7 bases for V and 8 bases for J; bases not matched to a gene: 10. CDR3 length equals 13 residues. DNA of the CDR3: TGTGCCAGCAACCTAGGGGGCCTTCGGGGCTACACCTTC. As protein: CASNLGGLRGYTF.

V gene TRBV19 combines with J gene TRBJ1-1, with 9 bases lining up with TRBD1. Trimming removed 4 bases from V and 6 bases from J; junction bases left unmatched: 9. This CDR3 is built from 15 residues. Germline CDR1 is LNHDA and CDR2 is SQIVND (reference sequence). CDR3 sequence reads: CASSTGQGRDAEAFF. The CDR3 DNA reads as TGTGCCAGTAGTACCGGACAGGGGAGGGACGCTGAAGCTTTCTTT.

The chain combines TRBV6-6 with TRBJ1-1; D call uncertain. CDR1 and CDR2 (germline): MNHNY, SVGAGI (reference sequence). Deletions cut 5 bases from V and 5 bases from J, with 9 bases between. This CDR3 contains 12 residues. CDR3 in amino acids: CASSQLWTEAFF. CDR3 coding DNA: TGTGCCAGCAGTCAGCTGTGGACTGAAGCTTTCTTT.

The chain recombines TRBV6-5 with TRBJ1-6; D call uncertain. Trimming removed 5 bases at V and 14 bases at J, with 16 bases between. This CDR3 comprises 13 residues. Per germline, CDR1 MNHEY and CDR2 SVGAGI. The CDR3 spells CASSQSQSRTLHF. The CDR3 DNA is TGTGCCAGCAGTCAGTCACAGAGTCGAACCCTCCACTTT.

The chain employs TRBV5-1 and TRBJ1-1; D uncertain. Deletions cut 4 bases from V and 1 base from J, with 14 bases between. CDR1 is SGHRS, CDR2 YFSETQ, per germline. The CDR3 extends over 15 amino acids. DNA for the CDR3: TGCGCCAGCAGCCTACGAATGGGAGGGAACACTGAAGCTTTCTTT. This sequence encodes CASSLRMGGNTEAFF.

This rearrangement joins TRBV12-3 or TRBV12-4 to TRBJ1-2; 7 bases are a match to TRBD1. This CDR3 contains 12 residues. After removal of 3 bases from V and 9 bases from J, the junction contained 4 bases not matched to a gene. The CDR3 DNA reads TGTGCCAGCAGTTTCGGGAGGGGGCGCTACACCTTC. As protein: CASSFGRGRYTF.

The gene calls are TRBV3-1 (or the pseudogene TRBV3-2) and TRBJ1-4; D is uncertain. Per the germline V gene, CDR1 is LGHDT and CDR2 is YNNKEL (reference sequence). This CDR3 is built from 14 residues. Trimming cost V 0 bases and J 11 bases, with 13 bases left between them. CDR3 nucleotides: TGTGCCAGCAGCCAAGACACAGAATCGTCTAAACTGTTTTTT. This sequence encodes CASSQDTESSKLFF.

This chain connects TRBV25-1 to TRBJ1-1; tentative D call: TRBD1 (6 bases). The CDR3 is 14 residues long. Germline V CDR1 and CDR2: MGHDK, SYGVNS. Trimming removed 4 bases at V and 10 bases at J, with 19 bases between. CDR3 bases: TGTGCCAGCAGTGCCCCTAGACAGGCCGGAGGAGCTTTCTTT. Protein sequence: CASSAPRQAGGAFF.

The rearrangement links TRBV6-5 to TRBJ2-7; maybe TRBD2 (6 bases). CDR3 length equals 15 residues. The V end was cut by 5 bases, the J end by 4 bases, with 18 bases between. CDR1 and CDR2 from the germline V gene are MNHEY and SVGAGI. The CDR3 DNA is TGTGCCAGCAGTCCTAGCGAGAATACCCTTTACGAGCAGTACTTC. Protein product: CASSPSENTLYEQYF.

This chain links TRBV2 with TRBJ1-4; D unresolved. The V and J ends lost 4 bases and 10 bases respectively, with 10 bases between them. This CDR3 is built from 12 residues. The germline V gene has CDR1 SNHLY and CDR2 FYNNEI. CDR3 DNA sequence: TGTGCCAGCAGTGCCGGGGTCGGAAAACTGTTTTTT. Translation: CASSAGVGKLFF.

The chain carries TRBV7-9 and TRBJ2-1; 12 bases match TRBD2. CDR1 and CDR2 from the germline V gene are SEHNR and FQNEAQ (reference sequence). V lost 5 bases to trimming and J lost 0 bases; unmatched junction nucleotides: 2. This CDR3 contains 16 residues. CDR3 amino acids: CASSPLAGGSYNEQFF. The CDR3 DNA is TGTGCCAGCAGCCCACTAGCGGGAGGCTCCTACAATGAGCAGTTCTTC.

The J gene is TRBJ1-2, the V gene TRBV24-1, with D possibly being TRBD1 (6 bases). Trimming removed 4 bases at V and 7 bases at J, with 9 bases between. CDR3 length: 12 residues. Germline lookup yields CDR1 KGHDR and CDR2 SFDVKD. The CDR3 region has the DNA TGTGCCACCAGTGACACAGGGTTTGGCTACACCTTC. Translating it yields CATSDTGFGYTF.

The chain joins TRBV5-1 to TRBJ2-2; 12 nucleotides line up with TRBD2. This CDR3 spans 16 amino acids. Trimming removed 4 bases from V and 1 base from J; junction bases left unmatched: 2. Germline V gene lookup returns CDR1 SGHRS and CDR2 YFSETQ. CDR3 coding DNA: TGCGCCAGCAGCCAGGGACTAGCGGGGAACACCGGGGAGCTGTTTTTT. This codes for CASSQGLAGNTGELFF.

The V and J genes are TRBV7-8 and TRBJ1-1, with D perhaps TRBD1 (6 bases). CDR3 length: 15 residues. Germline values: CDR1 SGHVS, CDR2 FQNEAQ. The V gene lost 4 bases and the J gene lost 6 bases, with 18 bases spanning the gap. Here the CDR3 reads CASSSRGAGVAEAFF. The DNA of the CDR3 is TGTGCCAGCAGCTCCCGGGGGGCTGGGGTTGCTGAAGCTTTCTTT. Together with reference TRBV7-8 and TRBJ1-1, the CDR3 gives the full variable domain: GAGVSQSPRYKVAKRGQDVALRCDPISGHVSLFWYQQALGQGPEFLTYFQNEAQLDKSGLPSDRFFAERPEGSVSTLKIQRTQQEDSAVYLCASSSRGAGVAEAFFGQGTRLTVV.

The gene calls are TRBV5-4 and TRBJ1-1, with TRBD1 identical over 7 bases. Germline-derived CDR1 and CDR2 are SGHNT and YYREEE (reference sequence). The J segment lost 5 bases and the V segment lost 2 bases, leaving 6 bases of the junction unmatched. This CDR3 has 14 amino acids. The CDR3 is CASSFVGQSTEAFF. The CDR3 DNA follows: TGTGCCAGCAGCTTTGTGGGACAGTCGACTGAAGCTTTCTTT.

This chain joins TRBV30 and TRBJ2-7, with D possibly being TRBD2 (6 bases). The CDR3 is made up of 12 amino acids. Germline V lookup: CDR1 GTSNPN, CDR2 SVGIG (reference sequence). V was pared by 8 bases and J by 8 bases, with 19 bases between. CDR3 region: CALQTSGRQQYF. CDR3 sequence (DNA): TGTGCCCTACAGACTTCCGGGAGACAGCAGTACTTC.

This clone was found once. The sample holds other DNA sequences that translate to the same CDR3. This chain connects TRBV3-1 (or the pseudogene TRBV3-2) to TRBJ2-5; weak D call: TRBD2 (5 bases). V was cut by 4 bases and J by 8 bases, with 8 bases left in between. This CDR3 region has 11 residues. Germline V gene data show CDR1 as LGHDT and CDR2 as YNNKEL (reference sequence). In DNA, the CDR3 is TGTGCCAGCAGCCTGAGGGAAACCCAGTACTTC. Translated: CASSLRETQYF.

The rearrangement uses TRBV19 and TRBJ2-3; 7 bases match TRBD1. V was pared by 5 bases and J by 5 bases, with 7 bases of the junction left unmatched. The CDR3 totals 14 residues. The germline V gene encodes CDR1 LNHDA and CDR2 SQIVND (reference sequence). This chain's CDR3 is CASSARQGGDTQYF. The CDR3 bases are TGTGCCAGTAGTGCCCGACAGGGTGGAGATACGCAGTATTTT.

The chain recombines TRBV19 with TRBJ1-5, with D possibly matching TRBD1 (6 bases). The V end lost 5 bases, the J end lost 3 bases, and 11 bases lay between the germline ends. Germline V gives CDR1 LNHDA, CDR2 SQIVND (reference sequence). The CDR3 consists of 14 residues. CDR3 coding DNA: TGTGCCAGTAGTGGACAGCACTACAATCAGCCCCAGCATTTT. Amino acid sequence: CASSGQHYNQPQHF.

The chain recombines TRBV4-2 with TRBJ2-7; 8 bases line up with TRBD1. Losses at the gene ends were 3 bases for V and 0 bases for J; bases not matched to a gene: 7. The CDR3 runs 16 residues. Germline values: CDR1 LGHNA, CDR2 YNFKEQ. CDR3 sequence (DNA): TGTGCCAGCAGCCAGGAACAGGGGGATGCCTCCTACGAGCAGTACTTC. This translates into CASSQEQGDASYEQYF.

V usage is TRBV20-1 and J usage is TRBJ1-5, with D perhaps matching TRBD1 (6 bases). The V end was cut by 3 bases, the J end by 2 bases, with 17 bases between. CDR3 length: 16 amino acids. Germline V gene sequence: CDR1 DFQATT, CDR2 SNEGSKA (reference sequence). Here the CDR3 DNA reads TGCAGTGCTAGTTCGGCGGGGGCCTGGGGCAATCAGCCCCAGCATTTT. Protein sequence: CSASSAGAWGNQPQHF.

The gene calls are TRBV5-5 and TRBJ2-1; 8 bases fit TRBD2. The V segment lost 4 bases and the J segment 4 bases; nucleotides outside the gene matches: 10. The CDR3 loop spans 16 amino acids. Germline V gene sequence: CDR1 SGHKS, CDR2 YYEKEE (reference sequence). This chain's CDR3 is CASSTSLAVTYNEQFF. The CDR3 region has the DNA TGTGCCAGCAGCACCTCACTAGCGGTTACGTACAATGAGCAGTTCTTC.

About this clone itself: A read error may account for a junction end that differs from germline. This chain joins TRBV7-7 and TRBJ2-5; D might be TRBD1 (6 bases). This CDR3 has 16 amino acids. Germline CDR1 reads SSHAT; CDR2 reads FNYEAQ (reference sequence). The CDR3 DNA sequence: TGTGCTAGCAGCTTAGGGAAACAGGGCTATCAGGAGACCCAGTACTTC. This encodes CASSLGKQGYQETQYF.

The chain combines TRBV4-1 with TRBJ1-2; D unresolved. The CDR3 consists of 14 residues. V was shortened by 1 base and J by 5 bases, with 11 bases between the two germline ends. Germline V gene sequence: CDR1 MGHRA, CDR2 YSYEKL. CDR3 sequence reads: CASSQAMDLYGYTF. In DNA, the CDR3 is TGCGCCAGCAGCCAAGCCATGGACTTATATGGCTACACCTTC.